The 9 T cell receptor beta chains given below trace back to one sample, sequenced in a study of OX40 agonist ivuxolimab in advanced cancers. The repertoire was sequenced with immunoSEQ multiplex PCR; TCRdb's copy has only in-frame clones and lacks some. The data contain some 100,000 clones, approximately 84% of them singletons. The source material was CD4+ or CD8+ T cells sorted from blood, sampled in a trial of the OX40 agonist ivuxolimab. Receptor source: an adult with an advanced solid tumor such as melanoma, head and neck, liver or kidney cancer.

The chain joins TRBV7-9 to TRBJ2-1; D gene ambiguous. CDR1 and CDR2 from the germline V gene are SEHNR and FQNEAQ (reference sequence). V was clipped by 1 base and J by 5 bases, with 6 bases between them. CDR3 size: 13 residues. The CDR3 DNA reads TGTGCCAGCAGCTTAGACGGAAACAATGAGCAGTTCTTC. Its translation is CASSLDGNNEQFF.

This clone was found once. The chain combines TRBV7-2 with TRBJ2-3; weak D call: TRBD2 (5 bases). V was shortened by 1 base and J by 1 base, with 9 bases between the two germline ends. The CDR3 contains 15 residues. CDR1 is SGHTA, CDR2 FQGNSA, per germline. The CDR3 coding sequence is TGTGCCAGCAGCTTAGATGTTAGCGGCACAGATACGCAGTATTTT. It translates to CASSLDVSGTDTQYF.

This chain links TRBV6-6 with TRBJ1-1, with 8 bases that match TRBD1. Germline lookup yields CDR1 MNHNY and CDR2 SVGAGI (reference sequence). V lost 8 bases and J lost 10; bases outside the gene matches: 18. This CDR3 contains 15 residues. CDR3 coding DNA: TGTGCCAGCCAACAACTGGACAGGGATTCGGCGCGAGCTTTCTTT. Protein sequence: CASQQLDRDSARAFF.

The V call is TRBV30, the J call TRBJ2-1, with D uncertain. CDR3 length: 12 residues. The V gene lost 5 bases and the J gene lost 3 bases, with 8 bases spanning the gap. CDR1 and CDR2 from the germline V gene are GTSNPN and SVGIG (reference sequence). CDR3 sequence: CAWSFFYNEQFF. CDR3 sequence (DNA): TGTGCCTGGTCCTTCTTCTACAATGAGCAGTTCTTC.

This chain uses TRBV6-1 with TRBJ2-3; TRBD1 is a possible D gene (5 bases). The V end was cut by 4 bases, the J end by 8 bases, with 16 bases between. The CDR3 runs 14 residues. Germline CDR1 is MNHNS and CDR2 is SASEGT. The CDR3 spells CASSGSIGAGTQYF. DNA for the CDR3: TGTGCCAGCAGTGGCTCCATAGGGGCCGGTACGCAGTATTTT.

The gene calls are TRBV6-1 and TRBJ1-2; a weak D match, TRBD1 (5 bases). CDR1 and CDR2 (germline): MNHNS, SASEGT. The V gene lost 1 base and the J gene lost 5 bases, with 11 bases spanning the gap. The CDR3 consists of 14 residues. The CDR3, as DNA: TGTGCCAGCAGTGAAGGCTCAGGGATGTATGGCTACACCTTC. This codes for CASSEGSGMYGYTF.

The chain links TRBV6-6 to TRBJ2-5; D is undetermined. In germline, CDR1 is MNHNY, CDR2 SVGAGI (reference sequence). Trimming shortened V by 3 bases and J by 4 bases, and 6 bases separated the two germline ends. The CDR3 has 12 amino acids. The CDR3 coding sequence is TGTGCCAGCAGTTATAGCCTAGAGACCCAGTACTTC. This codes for CASSYSLETQYF.

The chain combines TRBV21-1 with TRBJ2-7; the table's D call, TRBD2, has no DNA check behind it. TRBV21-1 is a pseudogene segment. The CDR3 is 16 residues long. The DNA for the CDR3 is TGTGCCAGCAGCAAAGGCCCACTAGTCAGCTCCTACGAGCAGTACTTC. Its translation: CASSKGPLVSSYEQYF.

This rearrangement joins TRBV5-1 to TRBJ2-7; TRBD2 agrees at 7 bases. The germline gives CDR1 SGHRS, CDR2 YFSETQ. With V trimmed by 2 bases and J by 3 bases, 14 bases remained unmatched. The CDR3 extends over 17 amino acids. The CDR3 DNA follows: TGCGCCAGCAGCTTTAGTATTGCAACTAGCGAATACTACGAGCAGTACTTC. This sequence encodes CASSFSIATSEYYEQYF.